These 6 T cell receptor beta chains were all obtained from the same sample, sequenced in a study of low-dose radiotherapy and immunotherapy resistance in tumors. Alpha and beta chains were covered, as first-strand cDNA relied on TRAV- and TRBV-specific primers. TCRs were amplified for 15 to 25 PCR cycles with a constant-region primer and V-primer adapter. TCRdb processed the reads anew with MiXCR; each CDR3 protein has one entry. Of about 89,000 distinct CDR3 sequences in the sample, 9.4% were seen once. The time point was: before trial treatment. The sample here was PBMCs, taken before treatment. These TCRs come from a male donor with prostate cancer.

This clonotype has at least ten counts. V gene TRBV18 combines with J gene TRBJ2-1, with D tentatively TRBD1 (6 bases). This CDR3 contains 15 residues. In germline, CDR1 is KGHSH, CDR2 LQKENI. V shed 2 bases and J shed 1 base, with 9 bases lying between them. The CDR3 DNA reads TGTGCCAGCTCACCAATGCAGGGGTCCTACAATGAGCAGTTCTTC. Translating gives CASSPMQGSYNEQFF.

This clonotype was counted between two and nine times. This chain uses TRBV27 with TRBJ1-1; 10 bases agree with TRBD1. Germline loops: CDR1 MNHEY, CDR2 SMNVEV (reference sequence). The trim removed 6 bases at V and 3 bases at J, leaving 4 bases unmatched. This CDR3 is built from 14 residues. The CDR3: CASRRTGGYTEAFF. The CDR3 nucleotides are TGTGCCAGCAGGAGGACAGGGGGGTACACTGAAGCTTTCTTT.

The chain carries TRBV7-2 and TRBJ1-1; tentative D call: TRBD1 (5 bases). V was cut by 4 bases and J by 5 bases, with 17 bases left in between. The CDR3 contains 15 residues. Germline CDR1 reads SGHTA; CDR2 reads FQGNSA. The CDR3 is CASSSGHAEGTEAFF. CDR3 DNA sequence: TGTGCCAGCAGCTCCGGACACGCCGAAGGGACTGAAGCTTTCTTT.

This clonotype was seen many times. This chain links TRBV12-3 or TRBV12-4 with TRBJ2-3; TRBD2 matches at 7 bases. Trimming at V came to 6 bases and at J to 1 base, leaving 7 bases not matched to a gene. This CDR3 spans 15 amino acids. As DNA, the CDR3 is TGTGCCAGCAGCTCACGGGGGAGGGGCACAGATACGCAGTATTTT. This translates into CASSSRGRGTDTQYF.

This clonotype was counted many times. The genes are TRBV16 and TRBJ1-2; unclear D gene. Germline V gene sequence: CDR1 KGHSY, CDR2 FQNENV. Trimming shortened V by 2 bases and J by 5 bases, and 9 bases separated the two germline ends. The CDR3 has 13 amino acids. This chain's CDR3 is CASSQTEEYGYTF. Written as DNA, the CDR3 is TGTGCCAGCAGCCAAACAGAGGAATATGGCTACACCTTC.

The sample holds many counts of this clonotype. J is TRBJ1-6 and V is TRBV14, with D uncertain. V gave up 3 bases and J gave up 1 base, with 4 bases separating them. The CDR3 runs to 14 residues. Germline V gene sequence: CDR1 SGHDN, CDR2 FVKESK. CDR3 bases: TGTGCCAGCAGCCAGGGGTCCTATAATTCACCCCTCCACTTT. Its protein product is CASSQGSYNSPLHF.